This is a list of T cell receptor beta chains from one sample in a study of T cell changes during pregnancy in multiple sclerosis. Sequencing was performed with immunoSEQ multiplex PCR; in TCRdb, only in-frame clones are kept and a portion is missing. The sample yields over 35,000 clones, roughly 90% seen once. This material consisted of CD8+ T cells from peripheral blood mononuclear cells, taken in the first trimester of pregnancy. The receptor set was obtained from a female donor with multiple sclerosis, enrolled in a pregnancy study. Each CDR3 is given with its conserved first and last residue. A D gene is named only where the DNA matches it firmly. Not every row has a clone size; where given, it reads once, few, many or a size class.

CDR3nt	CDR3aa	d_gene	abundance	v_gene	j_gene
TGTGCCAGCTTTTGGTCAGGATCAGCCACAGATACGCAGTATTTT	CASFWSGSATDTQYF	-	-	TRBV7-9	TRBJ2-3
TGTGCCAGCAGCTTAGGAGGGGGCAGCAATCAGCCCCAGCATTTT	CASSLGGGSNQPQHF	TRBD1	-	TRBV11-2	TRBJ1-5
TGTGCCAGCAGCTCCCCGGGACAGGGTAATCAGCCCCAGCATTTT	CASSSPGQGNQPQHF	TRBD1	-	TRBV7-8	TRBJ1-5
TGTGCCAGCAGCTTAGAGTTCGGTCAAGAGACCCAGTACTTC	CASSLEFGQETQYF	-	-	TRBV11-2	TRBJ2-5
TGTGCCAGCAGCCAAGACTTGCCGATACATAGCACAGATACGCAGTATTTT	CASSQDLPIHSTDTQYF	-	-	TRBV14	TRBJ2-3
TGTGCCAGCGGGGCCCCGAACACCGGGGAGCTGTTTTTT	CASGAPNTGELFF	-	-	TRBV2	TRBJ2-2
TGTGCCAGCAGTGGGACAGGGGGACTCAATCAGCCCCAGCATTTT	CASSGTGGLNQPQHF	TRBD1	-	TRBV6-5	TRBJ1-5
TGTGCCAGCAGCACAACAGGGGGTACCGCTGAAGCTTTCTTT	CASSTTGGTAEAFF	TRBD1	-	TRBV7-9	TRBJ1-1
TGTGCCAGTAGTATCCTCCCAGCGGGGGGACCCAAGTTCTTC	CASSILPAGGPKFF	TRBD2	-	TRBV19	TRBJ2-1
TGTGCCAGCAGCCCTGGACAGTTCTCCTACGAGCAGTACTTC	CASSPGQFSYEQYF	-	-	TRBV6-5	TRBJ2-7
TGTGCCAGCAGCTTAGGGGGTGGGCAGGGCCCGAAGCTGTTTTTT	CASSLGGGQGPKLFF	-	-	TRBV7-6	TRBJ1-4
TGTGCCAGCAGCTTAGCAGGCGGGGGTGGGATGAACACTGAAGCTTTCTTT	CASSLAGGGGMNTEAFF	-	-	TRBV7-8	TRBJ1-1
TGTGCCAGCAGCGCCCCTACAGGGGTGGGGAATCAGCCCCAGCATTTT	CASSAPTGVGNQPQHF	TRBD1	once	TRBV7-9	TRBJ1-5
TGTGCCAGCAGAAAAGGGGTAGGCAATCAGCCCCAGCATTTT	CASRKGVGNQPQHF	-	-	TRBV7-8	TRBJ1-5
TGCGCCAGCAAGGAGGGGTCGACCACTGAAGCTTTCTTT	CASKEGSTTEAFF	-	-	TRBV10-1	TRBJ1-1
TGTGCCAGTAGTATCGGGACAGGGGGGAACACTGAAGCTTTCTTT	CASSIGTGGNTEAFF	TRBD1	-	TRBV19	TRBJ1-1
TGTGCTAGCAGCTTAGGAGCGGGGGGTTACAATGAGCAGTTCTTC	CASSLGAGGYNEQFF	TRBD2	-	TRBV7-7	TRBJ2-1
TGTGCCAGTCAGGGATTTTCCTACAATGAGCAGTTCTTC	CASQGFSYNEQFF	-	-	TRBV7-2	TRBJ2-1
TGCGCCAGCAGCCAAGAGTCCCTGTTGGCGGGGGGCATGGAGACCCAGTACTTC	CASSQESLLAGGMETQYF	TRBD2	-	TRBV4-1	TRBJ2-5
TGTGCCAGGCTGACGGGTGAAGCTTTCTTT	CARLTGEAFF	-	-	TRBV9	TRBJ1-1
TGTGCCAGCAGGATAGGTGGAGCCCACAATGAGCAGTTCTTC	CASRIGGAHNEQFF	-	-	TRBV13	TRBJ2-1
TGTGCCAGCAGCTTATCCTTTATGAACACTGAAGCTTTCTTT	CASSLSFMNTEAFF	-	few	TRBV7-8	TRBJ1-1
TGTGCCAGCAGTTATAGCGGGGGCTACAATGAGCAGTTCTTC	CASSYSGGYNEQFF	TRBD2	-	TRBV27	TRBJ2-1
TGTGCCAGCAGCGTAGCCCTCGGTTGGGGCCGCAACACTGAAGCTTTCTTT	CASSVALGWGRNTEAFF	-	-	TRBV9	TRBJ1-1
TGTGCCAGCAGTGAAGGACATTCCCCCTACGAGCAGTACTTC	CASSEGHSPYEQYF	-	-	TRBV6-1	TRBJ2-7
TGTGCCAGCAGCTGGGGGGAGAGGGGCCGGGAGACCCAGTACTTC	CASSWGERGRETQYF	-	-	TRBV11-2	TRBJ2-5
TGTGCCTGGAGTGGGGGACAGGGTGCGATTGGCTACACCTTC	CAWSGGQGAIGYTF	TRBD1	-	TRBV30	TRBJ1-2
TGTGCCAGCAGTGAACTTGACACTGGCAATCAGCCCCAGCATTTT	CASSELDTGNQPQHF	-	-	TRBV6-1	TRBJ1-5